A single sample is the source of the 8 T cell receptor beta chains below, sequenced in a study of T cell changes during pregnancy in multiple sclerosis. The assay was immunoSEQ multiplex PCR, and TCRdb's table has in-frame clones only and misses some. The data hold about 40,000 clones, with 75% to 95% observed a single time. The material sequenced was CD4+ T cells from peripheral blood mononuclear cells, taken in the third trimester of pregnancy. These receptors came from a female donor with multiple sclerosis, enrolled in a pregnancy study.

This sequence joins TRBV28 and TRBJ2-7; the match to TRBD1 covers 7 bases. The CDR3 sequence is 13 residues long. CDR1 is MDHEN, CDR2 SYDVKM, per germline. Trimming cost V 6 bases and J 2 bases; bases outside gene matches: 4. Here the CDR3 reads CASRPGTAYEQYF. In DNA form, the CDR3 reads TGTGCCAGCAGACCCGGGACAGCCTACGAGCAGTACTTC.

This clone was observed once. The chain joins TRBV28 to TRBJ1-2; D remains unclear. With 7 bases removed from V and 0 bases from J, the gap between germline ends came to 21 bases. Germline V gene sequence: CDR1 MDHEN, CDR2 SYDVKM. There are 17 residues in the CDR3. The CDR3 DNA follows: TGTGCCAGCACCAATCCCAACGGCAGGATCTCTAACTATGGCTACACCTTC. Amino acids: CASTNPNGRISNYGYTF.

The V call is TRBV5-4, the J call TRBJ2-3; TRBD2 aligns across 7 bases. This CDR3 is 17 amino acids long. From germline, CDR1 is SGHNT and CDR2 YYREEE (reference sequence). After removal of 4 bases from V and 4 bases from J, the junction contained 15 bases not matched to a gene. CDR3: CASSPGPGGSAADTQYF. The CDR3 nucleotides are TGTGCCAGCAGCCCGGGACCAGGCGGGAGCGCGGCAGATACGCAGTATTTT.

The rearrangement links TRBV7-2 to TRBJ2-5; 11 nucleotides match TRBD2. The CDR3 has 15 residues. After removal of 2 bases from V and 5 bases from J, the junction contained 4 bases not matched to a gene. CDR1 is SGHTA, CDR2 FQGNSA, per germline. Written as DNA, the CDR3 is TGTGCCAGCAGCTTATCGGGACTAGCGGTGGAGACCCAGTACTTC. This codes for CASSLSGLAVETQYF.

The V gene is TRBV4-1, the J gene TRBJ2-7; 8 bases agree with TRBD1. The CDR3 extends over 17 amino acids. V was pared by 0 bases and J by 5 bases, with 12 bases of the junction left unmatched. Germline CDR1 reads MGHRA; CDR2 reads YSYEKL. The DNA for the CDR3 is TGCGCCAGCAGCCAAGACCTTAGGGCAGGGGGCAGCGACGAGCAGTACTTC. Translated: CASSQDLRAGGSDEQYF.

This sequence joins TRBV28 and TRBJ2-2; TRBD1 matches 7 bases. The J segment lost 6 bases and the V segment lost 5 bases, leaving 6 bases of the junction unmatched. Germline-derived CDR1 and CDR2 are MDHEN and SYDVKM. The CDR3 loop spans 14 amino acids. This CDR3 is CASSNYQGAGELFF. The CDR3 DNA reads TGTGCCAGCAGTAACTACCAGGGGGCCGGGGAGCTGTTTTTT.

This clone is a singleton in its sample. The V and J genes are TRBV5-1 and TRBJ2-2, with D perhaps matching TRBD1 (6 bases). Germline V lookup: CDR1 SGHRS, CDR2 YFSETQ. V gave up 4 bases and J gave up 4 bases, with 20 bases separating them. The CDR3 consists of 17 residues. The CDR3 is CASSLSLGGSSTGELFF. CDR3 bases: TGCGCCAGCAGCCTATCGTTAGGGGGAAGCAGCACCGGGGAGCTGTTTTTT.

V and J are TRBV2 and TRBJ1-1, with 7 nucleotides matching TRBD1. Germline V gene sequence: CDR1 SNHLY, CDR2 FYNNEI. Germline trimming cut 5 bases from V and 0 bases from J; bases unmatched to any gene: 15. The CDR3 sequence is 18 residues long. CDR3 amino acids: CASSTQPGQRGVNTEAFF. CDR3 DNA sequence: TGTGCCAGCAGTACACAACCGGGACAGAGGGGCGTGAACACTGAAGCTTTCTTT.